This T cell receptor (beta chain) was found in a study of cytomegalovirus exposure and HLA in healthy donors. Study observations and caveats: Cytomegalovirus association was listed for under 200 TCR beta chains.

The primer mix had 60 Vbeta and 13 Jbeta primers. The authors' processing: Later analysis identified 65 million to 80 million unique TCR beta chains, 9 million to 13 million shared. Clones were read by immunoSEQ multiplex PCR, and TCRdb kept only the in-frame ones, dropping some. That table is the source of V, J and clone size, and D and trimming were worked out from the DNA. Of more than 95,000 clones in the sample, roughly three quarters were seen once. Germline values: CDR1 SGHTA, CDR2 FQGNSA. V was trimmed by 2 bases and J by 3 bases, leaving 16 bases between them. This CDR3 comprises 16 residues. Comment on this clone: The antigen remains undetermined.

Sample: PBMCs. This chain links TRBV7-2 with TRBJ2-5; no definite D call. The receptor comes from a man younger than 45 in good health and CMV-seronegative. The CDR3, as DNA: TGTGCCAGCAGCTTACTCCCCCCCTACAGAGAAGAGACCCAGTACTTC. This translates into CASSLLPPYREETQYF.